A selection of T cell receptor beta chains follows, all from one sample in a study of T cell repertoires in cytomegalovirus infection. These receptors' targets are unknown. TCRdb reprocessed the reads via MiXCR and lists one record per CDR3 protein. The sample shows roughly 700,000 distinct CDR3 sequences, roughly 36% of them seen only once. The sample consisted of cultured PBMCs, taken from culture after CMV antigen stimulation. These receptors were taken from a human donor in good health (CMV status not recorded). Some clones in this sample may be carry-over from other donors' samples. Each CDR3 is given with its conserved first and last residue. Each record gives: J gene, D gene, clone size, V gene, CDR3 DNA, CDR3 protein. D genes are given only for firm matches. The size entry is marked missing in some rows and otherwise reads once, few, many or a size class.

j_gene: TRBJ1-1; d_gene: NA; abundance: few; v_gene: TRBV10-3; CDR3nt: TGTGCCATCGTTCGGACAATGGGAACTGAAGCTTTCTTT; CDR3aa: CAIVRTMGTEAFF
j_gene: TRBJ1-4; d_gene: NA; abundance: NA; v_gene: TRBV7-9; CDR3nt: TGTGCCAGCAGCTTAGACCCCATATCGCTGTTTTTT; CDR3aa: CASSLDPISLFF
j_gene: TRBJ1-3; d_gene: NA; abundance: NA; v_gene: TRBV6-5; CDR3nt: TGTGCCAGCAGGGGGGAGGCGGACACCATATATTTT; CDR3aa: CASRGEADTIYF
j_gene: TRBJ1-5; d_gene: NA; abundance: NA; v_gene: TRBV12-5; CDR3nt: TGTGCTAGTGGTTTCTCTCAGCCCCAGCATTTT; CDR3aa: CASGFSQPQHF
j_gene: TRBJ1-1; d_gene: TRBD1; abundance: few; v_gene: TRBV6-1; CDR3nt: TGTGCCAGCAGTGAGACAGGGTCCCCTGAAGCTTTCTTT; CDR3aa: CASSETGSPEAFF
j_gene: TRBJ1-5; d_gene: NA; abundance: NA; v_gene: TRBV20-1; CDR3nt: TGCAGTGCCTCTATACGGCGAAGCAATCAGCCCCAGCATTTT; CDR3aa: CSASIRRSNQPQHF
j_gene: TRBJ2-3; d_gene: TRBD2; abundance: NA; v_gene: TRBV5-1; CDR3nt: TGCGCCAGCAGCACCCTGCCGGGACTAGATAACACAGATACGCAGTATTTT; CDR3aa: CASSTLPGLDNTDTQYF
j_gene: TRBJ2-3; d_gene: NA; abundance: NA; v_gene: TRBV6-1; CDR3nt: TGTGCCAGCAGTGCGCCAGGGAGAGGAGCAGATACGCAGTATTTT; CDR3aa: CASSAPGRGADTQYF
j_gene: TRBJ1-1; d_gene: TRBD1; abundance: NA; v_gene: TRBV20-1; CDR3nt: TGCAGTGCTAGAAGAGGGACAGGGACTGTGGTGATGGAAGCTTTCTTT; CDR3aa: CSARRGTGTVVMEAFF
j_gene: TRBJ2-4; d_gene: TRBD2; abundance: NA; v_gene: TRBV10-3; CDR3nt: TGTGCCAGTACTAGCGGGGTGGGCGAAAAGGGCATTCAGTACTTC; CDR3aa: CASTSGVGEKGIQYF
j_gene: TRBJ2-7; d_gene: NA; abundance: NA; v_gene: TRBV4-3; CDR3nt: TGCGCCAGCAGCCAAGACATCAGGACCTACGAGCAGTACTTC; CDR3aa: CASSQDIRTYEQYF
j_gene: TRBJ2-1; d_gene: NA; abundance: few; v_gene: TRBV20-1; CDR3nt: TGCAGTGCTAGATCCACCGTAGCCCGTCAGTACAATGAGCAGTTCTTC; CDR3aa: CSARSTVARQYNEQFF
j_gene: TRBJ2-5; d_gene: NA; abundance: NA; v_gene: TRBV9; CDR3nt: TGTGCCAGCAGCGTAGCGGGCGCTCTCCAAGAGACCCAGTACTTC; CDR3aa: CASSVAGALQETQYF
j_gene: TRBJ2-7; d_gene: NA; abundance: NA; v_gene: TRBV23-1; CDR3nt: TGCGCCAGCAGACGACCCCAAAGTTCCTACGAGCAGTACTTC; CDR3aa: CASRRPQSSYEQYF
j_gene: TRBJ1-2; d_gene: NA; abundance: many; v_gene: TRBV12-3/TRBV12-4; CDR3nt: TGTGCCAGCAGTCCGTACACTCAACGGGGCTACACCTTC; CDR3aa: CASSPYTQRGYTF
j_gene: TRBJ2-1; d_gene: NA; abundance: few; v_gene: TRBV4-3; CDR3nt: TGCGCCAGCAGCCAAGAATGGGCAGGCAGCTACAATGAGCAGTTCTTC; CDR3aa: CASSQEWAGSYNEQFF
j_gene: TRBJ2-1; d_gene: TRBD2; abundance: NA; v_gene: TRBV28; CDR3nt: TGTGCCAGCAGTACCGGGGAGGGCTGGTTC; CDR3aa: CASSTGEGWF
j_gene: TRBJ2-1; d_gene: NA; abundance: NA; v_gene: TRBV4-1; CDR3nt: TGCGCCAGCAGCCACCGGAATACCGGCGGCAATGAGCAGTTCTTC; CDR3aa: CASSHRNTGGNEQFF
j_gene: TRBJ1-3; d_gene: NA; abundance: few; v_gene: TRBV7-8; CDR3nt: TGTGCCACCGCCCGGGGTCCTGGAAACACCATATATTTT; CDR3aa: CATARGPGNTIYF
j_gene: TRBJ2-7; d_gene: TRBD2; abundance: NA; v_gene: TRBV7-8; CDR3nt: TGTGCCAGCAGCCCCGGAGGGGGGACTAGTCTCTACGAGCAGTACTTC; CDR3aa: CASSPGGGTSLYEQYF
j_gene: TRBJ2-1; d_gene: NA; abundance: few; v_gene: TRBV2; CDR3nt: TGTGCCAGCAAGGGGGGCGGGAATGAGCAGTTCTTC; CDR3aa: CASKGGGNEQFF
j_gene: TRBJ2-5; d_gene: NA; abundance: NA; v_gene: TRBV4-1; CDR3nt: TGCGCCAGCAGCCAAGTCGGGCAGTACCAAGAGACCCAGTACTTC; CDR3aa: CASSQVGQYQETQYF
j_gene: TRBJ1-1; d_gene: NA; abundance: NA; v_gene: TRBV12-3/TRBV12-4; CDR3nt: TGTGCCAGCAGTTTCGGGGGGACAAGTGAAGCTTTCTTT; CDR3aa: CASSFGGTSEAFF
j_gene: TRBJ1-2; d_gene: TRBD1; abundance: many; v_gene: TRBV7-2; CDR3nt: TGTGCCAGCAACTTAGACAGGGTCGTAGGCTACACCTTC; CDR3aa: CASNLDRVVGYTF
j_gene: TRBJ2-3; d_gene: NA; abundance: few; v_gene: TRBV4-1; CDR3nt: TGCGCCAGCAGCCAAGGCCGGTGGGGGGCCCACCCTACCGACACAGATACGCAGTATTTT; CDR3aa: CASSQGRWGAHPTDTDTQYF
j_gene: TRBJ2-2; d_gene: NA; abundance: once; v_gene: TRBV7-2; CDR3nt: TGTGCCAGCAACTACCTGCGGAGCGACGGGAACACCGGGGAGCTGTTTTTT; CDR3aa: CASNYLRSDGNTGELFF
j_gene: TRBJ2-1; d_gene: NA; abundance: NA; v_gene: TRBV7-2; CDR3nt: TGTGCCAGCAGCAGAGCCGGTACAAGGCTGTACAATGAGCAGTGCTTC; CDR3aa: CASSRAGTRLYNEQCF
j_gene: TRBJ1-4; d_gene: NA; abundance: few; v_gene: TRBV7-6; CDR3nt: TGTGCCAGCAGCTTCCAAAGGGGTAGCGAAAAACTGTTTTTT; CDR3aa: CASSFQRGSEKLFF
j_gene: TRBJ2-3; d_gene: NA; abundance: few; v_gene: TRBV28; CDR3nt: TGTGCCAGCGGGACCGGCACAGATACGCAGTATTTT; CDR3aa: CASGTGTDTQYF
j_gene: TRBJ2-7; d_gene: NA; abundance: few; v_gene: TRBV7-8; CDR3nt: TGTGCCAGCAGCCCCCTAGGGAAGGGGGGGGGGTACGAGCAGTACTTC; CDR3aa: CASSPLGKGGGYEQYF
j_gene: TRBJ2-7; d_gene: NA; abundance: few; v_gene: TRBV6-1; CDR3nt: TGTGCCAGCAGTGATTCGTCTCAGACCTACGAGCAGTACTTC; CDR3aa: CASSDSSQTYEQYF
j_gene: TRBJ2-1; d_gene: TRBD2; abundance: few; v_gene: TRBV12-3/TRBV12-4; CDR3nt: TGTGCCAGCAGTGAAGGGACTAGCGGGACTAATGAGCAGTTCTTC; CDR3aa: CASSEGTSGTNEQFF
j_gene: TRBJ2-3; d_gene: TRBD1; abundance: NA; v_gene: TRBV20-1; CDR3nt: TGCAGTGCTATGACAGGGAGAAAGGGAGATACGCAGTATTTT; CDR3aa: CSAMTGRKGDTQYF
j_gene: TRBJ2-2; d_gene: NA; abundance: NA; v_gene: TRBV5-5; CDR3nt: TGTGCCAGCAGCTTGGTTACAGGGTTCAGGCCCGGGGAGCTGTTTTTT; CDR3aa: CASSLVTGFRPGELFF
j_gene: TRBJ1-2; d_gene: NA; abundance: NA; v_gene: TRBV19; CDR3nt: TGTGCCAGTAGTACCCTGGCCTATGGCTACACCTTC; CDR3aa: CASSTLAYGYTF
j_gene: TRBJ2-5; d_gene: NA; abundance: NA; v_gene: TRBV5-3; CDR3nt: TGTGCCAGCAGCGACCCAGGGTCCCGGGAGACCCAGTACTTC; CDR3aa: CASSDPGSRETQYF
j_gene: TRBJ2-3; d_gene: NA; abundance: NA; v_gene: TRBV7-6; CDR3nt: TGTGCCAGCAGCCCTTCGAGGGAAATCTCCACAGATACGCAGTATTTT; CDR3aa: CASSPSREISTDTQYF
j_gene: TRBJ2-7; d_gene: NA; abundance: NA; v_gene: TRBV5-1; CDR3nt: TGCGCCAGCAGCTTGGAGCCACAGTCCTACGAGCAGTACTTC; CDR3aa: CASSLEPQSYEQYF
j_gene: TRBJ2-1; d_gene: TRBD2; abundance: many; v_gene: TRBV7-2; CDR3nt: TGTGCCAGCAGCTCTTCTAGCGGGGGGGCCGTGGGTAATGAGCAGTTCTTC; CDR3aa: CASSSSSGGAVGNEQFF
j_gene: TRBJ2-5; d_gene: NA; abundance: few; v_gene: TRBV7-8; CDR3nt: TGTGCCAGCAGCTATGGAGAGGGGGAGACCCAGTACTTC; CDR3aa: CASSYGEGETQYF
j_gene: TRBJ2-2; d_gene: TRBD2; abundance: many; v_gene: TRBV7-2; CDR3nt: TGTGCCAGCAGCTTGCGGACTAGCGGGAGATCCGGGGAGCTGTTTTTT; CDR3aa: CASSLRTSGRSGELFF
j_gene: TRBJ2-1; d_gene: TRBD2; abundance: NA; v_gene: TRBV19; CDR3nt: TGTGCCAGTAGGGGGGGAGGGGACAATGAGCAGTTCTTC; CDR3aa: CASRGGGDNEQFF
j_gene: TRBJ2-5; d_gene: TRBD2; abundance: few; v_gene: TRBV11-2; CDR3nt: TGTGCCAGCAGCTTACGTGCAACTTCGACTAGCGCAAAAGAACGAGGAGAGACCCAGTACTTC; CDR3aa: CASSLRATSTSAKERGETQYF
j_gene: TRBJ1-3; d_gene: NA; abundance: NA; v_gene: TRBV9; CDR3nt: TGTGCCAGCAGCGTAGGGAACGCTGGAAACACCATATATTTT; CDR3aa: CASSVGNAGNTIYF
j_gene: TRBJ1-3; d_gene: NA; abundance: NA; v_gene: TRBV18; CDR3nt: TGTGCCAGCTCACCACCGGGGGAAGGAAACACCATATATTTT; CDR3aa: CASSPPGEGNTIYF
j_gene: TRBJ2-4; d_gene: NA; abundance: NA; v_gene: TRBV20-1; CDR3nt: TGCAGTGCTAGGGAAAAAAACATTCAGTACTTC; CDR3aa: CSAREKNIQYF
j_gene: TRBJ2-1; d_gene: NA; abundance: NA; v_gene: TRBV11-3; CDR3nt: TGTGCCAGCAGCACGGGGGCCTACCCTCGGAATGAGCAGTTCTTC; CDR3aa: CASSTGAYPRNEQFF
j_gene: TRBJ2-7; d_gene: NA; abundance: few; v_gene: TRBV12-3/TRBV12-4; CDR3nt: TGTGCCAGCAGTCCGGGGGACGGTGACTACGAGCAGTACTTC; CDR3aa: CASSPGDGDYEQYF
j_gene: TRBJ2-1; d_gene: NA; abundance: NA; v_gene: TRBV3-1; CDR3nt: TGTGCCAGCAGCCAAGGCCCGTCAGGGACTGGATACAATGAGCAGTTCTTC; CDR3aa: CASSQGPSGTGYNEQFF
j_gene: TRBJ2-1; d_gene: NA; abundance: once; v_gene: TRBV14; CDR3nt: TGTGCCAGCAGCCAATCAAGAGTTGGGGTGCAGTTCTTC; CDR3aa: CASSQSRVGVQFF
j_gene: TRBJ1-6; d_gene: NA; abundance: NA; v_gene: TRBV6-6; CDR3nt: TGTGCCAGCAGTTATACCACCGGGACACGTAATTCACCCCTCCACTTT; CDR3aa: CASSYTTGTRNSPLHF
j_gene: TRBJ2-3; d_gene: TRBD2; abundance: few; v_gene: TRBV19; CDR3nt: TGTGCCAGTATCGAGGCGGGGGGGGCAGATACGCAGTATTTT; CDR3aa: CASIEAGGADTQYF